The clone carrying this T cell receptor beta chain has more than one count but fewer than ten. The J segment lost 8 bases and the V segment lost 2 bases, leaving 8 bases of the junction unmatched. CDR1 is SNHLY, CDR2 FYNNEI, per germline. The CDR3 consists of 15 residues. This sample is part of a study of shared clonotypes between healthy human individuals. Profiling relied on immunoSEQ multiplex PCR, and the TCRdb table lists in-frame clones only, not all of them. The table records about 2.4 million clones, approximately 90% of them present only once. Material: naive CD4+ T cells sorted from blood. Sample subset: CD45RA+ positively selected. This sequence joins TRBV2 and TRBJ1-5; 8 bases agree with TRBD1. This TCR came from a man between 18 and 29 years old in good health. The CDR3 DNA reads as TGTGCCAGCAGTGAACTGACAGGGGTAGGGGAGCCCCAGCATTTT. This translates into CASSELTGVGEPQHF.